The next 29 T cell receptor beta chains were all read from a single sample in a study of blood T cell repertoires in COVID-19. Method: immunoSEQ multiplex PCR; TCRdb's copy keeps in-frame clones and lacks some. The sample lists about 310,000 clones; 80% to 90% were seen once. Sequencing was performed on peripheral blood. The source of these receptors is a man aged 50 to 60 with active or convalescent COVID-19.

The chain links TRBV7-8 to TRBJ1-1; 7 bases fit TRBD1. Germline V CDR1 and CDR2: SGHVS, FQNEAQ. The CDR3 spans 15 residues. The V segment lost 1 base and the J segment 2 bases; nucleotides outside the gene matches: 4. CDR3: CASSLGTGFNTEAFF. CDR3 coding DNA: TGTGCCAGCAGCTTAGGGACAGGTTTTAACACTGAAGCTTTCTTT.

This chain joins TRBV7-9 and TRBJ2-7; a weak D match, TRBD2 (5 bases). The germline V gene encodes CDR1 SEHNR and CDR2 FQNEAQ (reference sequence). This CDR3 has 13 amino acids. Between the trimmed V and J ends, which lost 0 bases and 6 bases, there was a span of 9 bases. CDR3 nucleotides: TGTGCCAGCAGCTTAGCCACGGGAAGCGAGCAGTACTTC. Translating it yields CASSLATGSEQYF.

V gene TRBV6-5 combines with J gene TRBJ2-7; tentatively, D is TRBD2 (6 bases). V was clipped by 0 bases and J by 3 bases, with 12 bases between them. Germline V gene sequence: CDR1 MNHEY, CDR2 SVGAGI. The CDR3 loop spans 15 amino acids. In nucleotides, the CDR3 is TGTGCCAGCAGTTACTCGAAGGCAGCGGGCTACGAGCAGTACTTC. Translated, it gives CASSYSKAAGYEQYF.

This sequence joins TRBV4-2 and TRBJ1-1, with D tentatively TRBD1 (5 bases). The germline CDR1 and CDR2 sequences are LGHNA and YNFKEQ. V lost 0 bases and J lost 2, with 10 bases in between. CDR3 length equals 15 residues. The CDR3 nucleotides read TGTGCCAGCAGCCAAGATGCAGGGTCCAACACTGAAGCTTTCTTT. Its translation is CASSQDAGSNTEAFF.

This clone showed up just once. This rearrangement joins TRBV18 to TRBJ2-5, with D perhaps TRBD1 (6 bases). The V gene's germline CDR1 is KGHSH and CDR2 LQKENI. This CDR3 has 16 residues. V lost 0 bases and J lost 5, with 16 bases in between. The DNA of the CDR3 is TGTGCCAGCTCACCACCGAACTTGGACAGAGGGGAGACCCAGTACTTC. Its protein is CASSPPNLDRGETQYF.

This chain joins TRBV25-1 and TRBJ2-5, with D perhaps matching TRBD2 (5 bases). Trimming removed 6 bases from V and 7 bases from J, with 12 bases in between. This CDR3 region has 12 residues. Germline CDR1 MGHDK, CDR2 SYGVNS. In DNA form, the CDR3 reads TGTGCCAGCAGCGGGAAGGGCGCGACCCAGTACTTC. Translation gives CASSGKGATQYF.

This chain joins TRBV4-2 and TRBJ2-7, with D perhaps TRBD2 (6 bases). Trimming removed 1 base from V and 3 bases from J, with 16 bases in between. The CDR3 extends over 16 amino acids. The germline CDR1 and CDR2 sequences are LGHNA and YNFKEQ. The CDR3 loop reads CASSQGPGLSFYEQYF. DNA for the CDR3: TGTGCCAGCAGCCAAGGTCCGGGACTTTCCTTCTACGAGCAGTACTTC.

This chain links TRBV11-2 with TRBJ1-1; no firm D call. V lost 1 base and J 2 bases, leaving 5 bases between the germline ends. The CDR3 runs to 13 residues. From germline, CDR1 is SGHAT and CDR2 FQNNGV. The CDR3 reads CASSLGQNTEAFF. CDR3 in DNA: TGTGCCAGCAGCTTAGGACAAAACACTGAAGCTTTCTTT. Looking up the rest from reference TRBV11-2 and TRBJ1-1 gives the full variable domain: EAGVAQSPRYKIIEKRQSVAFWCNPISGHATLYWYQQILGQGPKLLIQFQNNGVVDDSQLPKDRFSAERLKGVDSTLKIQPAKLEDSAVYLCASSLGQNTEAFFGQGTRLTVV.

Of note for this clone: An end of the junction does not agree with germline; a read error may underlie this. V is TRBV24-1 and J is TRBJ1-6; 10 nucleotides agree with TRBD1. Germline CDR1 is KGHDR and CDR2 is SFDVKD. This CDR3 is 16 amino acids long. The CDR3 loop reads CATSDPRTGGNPPLHF. CDR3 in DNA: TGTGCCACCAGTGATCCCCGGACAGGGGGTAATCCACCCCTCCACTTT.

The rearrangement links TRBV15 to TRBJ1-1, with TRBD1 matching over 9 bases. Trimming removed 0 bases from V and 4 bases from J; junction bases left unmatched: 6. Germline CDR1 and CDR2: LNHNV and YYDKDF (reference sequence). CDR3 size: 16 residues. The CDR3 is CATSREQGAGGTEAFF. For the CDR3, the DNA is TGTGCCACCAGCAGAGAACAGGGGGCAGGAGGCACTGAAGCTTTCTTT.

The chain couples TRBV24-1 to TRBJ2-3; 9 bases agree with TRBD1. The CDR3 spans 13 residues. In germline, CDR1 is KGHDR, CDR2 SFDVKD. With 12 bases clipped from V and 5 bases from J, the junction kept 8 bases outside the gene matches. The CDR3 DNA sequence: TGTGCCGCGTCACAGGGGGCAAGAGATACGCAGTATTTT. Encoded protein: CAASQGARDTQYF.

This clone was seen a single time. The chain links TRBV7-7 to TRBJ2-5, with D possibly TRBD1 on 6 matching bases. Germline assignment: CDR1 SSHAT and CDR2 FNYEAQ (reference sequence). The CDR3 is 13 amino acids. Trimming took off 2 bases at V and 5 bases at J, with 9 bases between the two ends. In nucleotides, the CDR3 is TGTGCCAGCAGCTTAAGGGGGATGGAGACCCAGTACTTC. Translating gives CASSLRGMETQYF. The full variable domain, in which reference TRBV7-7 and TRBJ2-5 provide the parts outside the CDR3, is GAGVSQSPRYKVTKRGQDVTLRCDPISSHATLYWYQQALGQGPEFLTYFNYEAQPDKSGLPSDRFSAERPEGSISTLTIQRTEQRDSAMYRCASSLRGMETQYFGPGTRLLVL.

The V call is TRBV6-5, the J call TRBJ1-1; the D gene is possibly TRBD1 (6 bases). The ends were cut back, 2 bases at V and 0 bases at J, with 13 bases in the middle. Germline assignment: CDR1 MNHEY and CDR2 SVGAGI. The CDR3 extends over 16 amino acids. This CDR3 reads CASSYAAGALNTEAFF. The CDR3 DNA follows: TGTGCCAGCAGTTACGCCGCAGGGGCCTTGAACACTGAAGCTTTCTTT.

This chain joins TRBV19 and TRBJ1-5; a weak D match, TRBD1 (6 bases). The CDR3 totals 13 residues. Germline assignment: CDR1 LNHDA and CDR2 SQIVND (reference sequence). Trimming stripped 5 bases from V and 4 bases from J, with 9 bases between. CDR3 sequence reads: CASSLQGNQPQHF. In DNA form, the CDR3 reads TGTGCCAGTAGTTTACAGGGAAATCAGCCCCAGCATTTT.

CDR3 coding DNA: TGTGCCAGTCATGCTAGGGACAGAGATTATAGCAATCAGCCCCAGCATTTT. It specifies CASHARDRDYSNQPQHF. The chain has TRBV19 and TRBJ1-5; 7 bases are shared with TRBD1. This CDR3 has 17 amino acids. V trimming: 8 bases; J trimming: 0 bases; junction bases outside the gene matches: 13. Looked up from germline, CDR1 is LNHDA and CDR2 is SQIVND (reference sequence).

The V call is TRBV5-1, the J call TRBJ1-2; tentative D call: TRBD1 (6 bases). The germline V and J ends were trimmed by 8 bases and 3 bases, with 14 bases remaining between them. The CDR3 loop spans 13 amino acids. Looked up from germline, CDR1 is SGHRS and CDR2 is YFSETQ. This CDR3 reads CASKTGRDYGYTF. CDR3 bases: TGCGCCAGTAAAACAGGGAGAGACTATGGCTACACCTTC.

This chain connects TRBV4-2 to TRBJ2-5, with D unresolved. Germline CDR1 reads LGHNA; CDR2 reads YNFKEQ. V gave up 4 bases and J gave up 5 bases, with 17 bases separating them. This CDR3 has 15 amino acids. The CDR3 protein is CASSPQGDSWETQYF. Here the CDR3 DNA reads TGTGCCAGCAGCCCCCAAGGAGATTCCTGGGAGACCCAGTACTTC.

In its sample, this clone was seen once. V and J are TRBV6-2 or TRBV6-3 and TRBJ2-1, with unresolved D. CDR3 length: 14 amino acids. Deletions cut 5 bases from V and 0 bases from J, with 8 bases between. Germline V gene lookup returns CDR1 MNHEY and CDR2 SVGEGT. The CDR3: CASSESSSYNEQFF. CDR3 in DNA: TGTGCCAGCAGTGAGTCGAGCTCCTACAATGAGCAGTTCTTC.

The chain recombines TRBV19 with TRBJ1-5, with no clear D. Germline lookup yields CDR1 LNHDA and CDR2 SQIVND (reference sequence). This CDR3 is 14 amino acids long. Trimming took off 2 bases at V and 3 bases at J, with 8 bases between the two ends. The CDR3 loop is CASSILSINQPQHF. CDR3 sequence (DNA): TGTGCCAGTAGTATACTCAGTATCAATCAGCCCCAGCATTTT. Variable domain in full (rest from reference TRBV19 and TRBJ1-5): DGGITQSPKYLFRKEGQNVTLSCEQNLNHDAMYWYRQDPGQGLRLIYYSQIVNDFQKGDIAEGYSVSREKKESFPLTVTSAQKNPTAFYLCASSILSINQPQHFGDGTRLSIL.

The rearrangement links TRBV6-5 to TRBJ2-7, with TRBD1 matching over 9 bases. V was pared by 0 bases and J by 3 bases, with 3 bases of the junction left unmatched. Looked up from germline, CDR1 is MNHEY and CDR2 is SVGAGI. The CDR3 is made up of 15 amino acids. The CDR3 sequence is CASSYSGQGYYEQYF. CDR3 nucleotides: TGTGCCAGCAGTTACTCGGGACAGGGATACTACGAGCAGTACTTC.

This chain uses TRBV19 with TRBJ2-4; the D gene is possibly TRBD2 (6 bases). V was cut by 0 bases and J by 0 bases, with 9 bases left in between. CDR1 and CDR2 (germline): LNHDA, SQIVND (reference sequence). This CDR3 contains 16 residues. CDR3 bases: TGTGCCAGTAGTATAGATCTGGGACTAGCCAAAAACATTCAGTACTTC. This sequence encodes CASSIDLGLAKNIQYF.

V is TRBV19 and J is TRBJ2-7; 7 bases agree with TRBD1. After removal of 3 bases from V and 3 bases from J, the junction contained 8 bases not matched to a gene. Germline V CDR1 and CDR2: LNHDA, SQIVND (reference sequence). This CDR3 is 15 amino acids long. In nucleotides, the CDR3 is TGTGCCAGTAGTATCAGACAGGGTGTCGTCTACGAGCAGTACTTC. Encoded protein: CASSIRQGVVYEQYF.

The chain couples TRBV7-8 to TRBJ2-1; 10 nucleotides match TRBD2. The CDR3 is made up of 20 amino acids. V dropped 0 bases and J dropped 6; count of bases not matched to a gene: 17. Germline CDR1 reads SGHVS; CDR2 reads FQNEAQ. CDR3 sequence reads: CASSLATSRASGRALNEQFF. Written as DNA, the CDR3 is TGTGCCAGCAGCTTAGCTACGTCGAGGGCCAGCGGGAGGGCCCTCAATGAGCAGTTCTTC.

The chain uses TRBV7-2 and TRBJ1-1; no reliable D call. Germline assignment: CDR1 SGHTA and CDR2 FQGNSA. The V end lost 4 bases, the J end lost 3 bases, and 12 bases lay between the germline ends. The CDR3 consists of 14 residues. Written as DNA, the CDR3 is TGTGCCAGCAGCTACAACACGGGTGACACTGAAGCTTTCTTT. It yields the protein CASSYNTGDTEAFF.

The CDR3 reads CASSRSGTGNSPLHF. CDR3 nucleotides: TGCGCCAGCAGCCGATCCGGGACAGGGAATTCACCCCTCCACTTT. The chain is built from TRBV4-3 and TRBJ1-6, with 9 bases lining up with TRBD1. The CDR3 runs 15 residues. With V trimmed by 4 bases and J by 7 bases, 5 bases remained unmatched. Germline loops: CDR1 LGHNA, CDR2 YSLEER.

The chain recombines TRBV11-2 with TRBJ1-1; D uncertain. The ends were cut back, 2 bases at V and 2 bases at J, with 6 bases in the middle. The germline V gene encodes CDR1 SGHAT and CDR2 FQNNGV. The CDR3 has 13 amino acids. The chain's CDR3 is CASSLSVNTEAFF. The CDR3 coding sequence is TGTGCCAGCAGCTTAAGCGTCAACACTGAAGCTTTCTTT.

This clone came up a few times. The chain has TRBV5-5 and TRBJ1-6; D perhaps matches TRBD1 (6 bases). Between the trimmed V and J ends, which lost 0 bases and 14 bases, there was a span of 12 bases. The CDR3 sequence is 13 residues long. Germline V gene data show CDR1 as SGHKS and CDR2 as YYEKEE (reference sequence). For the CDR3, the DNA is TGTGCCAGCAGCTTGGAGGACAGCTTGTCCCTCCACTTT. It encodes CASSLEDSLSLHF.

The chain has TRBV10-3 and TRBJ2-7; 11 positions agree with TRBD1. Trimming cost V 2 bases and J 6 bases; bases outside gene matches: 12. The CDR3 has 17 residues. Germline V gene sequence: CDR1 ENHRY, CDR2 SYGVKD. CDR3 region: CAISELARTGGIGEQYF. CDR3 coding DNA: TGTGCCATCAGTGAGCTAGCAAGGACAGGGGGCATCGGCGAGCAGTACTTC.

This clone showed up just once. The genes are TRBV3-1 (or the pseudogene TRBV3-2) and TRBJ1-2, with 9 bases that match TRBD1. J was trimmed by 7 bases and V by 3 bases; bases with no gene match: 12. Germline values: CDR1 LGHDT, CDR2 YNNKEL (reference sequence). The CDR3 has 16 residues. CDR3 DNA: TGTGCCAGCAGCCACCGGGACAGGGATACAAGAAGTGGCTACACCTTC. Translation: CASSHRDRDTRSGYTF.